This TCR beta chain emerged from a study of brain T cells in children with intractable seizures. V dropped 0 bases and J dropped 11 bases, with 16 bases sitting between them. The CDR3 is 14 residues long. Per germline, CDR1 LGHDT and CDR2 YNNKEL (reference sequence). Method: immunoSEQ multiplex PCR; TCRdb's copy keeps in-frame clones and lacks some. The repertoire holds tens of thousands of clones, with around 91% as singletons. Surgery cases with the highest brain T cell transcript signatures were chosen for sequencing. Pre-surgery treatment included at least one anti-epileptic drug. Study results and limitations: Pre- and post-surgery blood differed in depth, so pre-surgery absences may be undersampling. Viral specificity was inferred only from CDR3 similarity; HCMV serostatus was unknown.

Concerning this clone: Its target is unknown.

This receptor was obtained from a girl aged 2-10 years with Rasmussen encephalitis and intractable seizures. This specimen consisted of peripheral blood, obtained at surgery. The rearrangement joins TRBV3-1 (or the pseudogene TRBV3-2) to TRBJ1-1; D gene unclear. DNA of the CDR3: TGTGCCAGCAGCCAAGATGGTACGAGGGCAAGGGCTTTCTTT. It specifies CASSQDGTRARAFF.